This T cell receptor (beta chain) was retrieved from a study of blood T cell repertoires in COVID-19. In the study overall: Italy, Spain and the United States were the sources of the convalescent and acute COVID-19 samples.

Original handling: Scientists estimated how many nucleated cells there were by amplifying reference gene primers. The method was immunoSEQ multiplex PCR; TCRdb's version includes in-frame clones alone and lacks a portion of them. The D gene and trimming were derived from the DNA, and the V and J assignments and clone size from that table. The sample contains 250,000 to 350,000 clones, about nine tenths of which appear only once. Deletions cut 0 bases from V and 6 bases from J, with 21 bases between. CDR3 length: 16 amino acids. Per germline, CDR1 SQVTM and CDR2 ANQGSEA. Sequencing was performed on peripheral blood. The TCR originated in a woman aged 25 to 39 who had recovered from COVID-19. This chain joins TRBV29-1 and TRBJ2-7, with D maybe TRBD1 (5 bases). CDR3 nucleotide sequence: TGCAGCGTTGAAGATGCGGACCCGACCCCTGGGGCCGAGCAGTACTTC. It is translated as CSVEDADPTPGAEQYF.